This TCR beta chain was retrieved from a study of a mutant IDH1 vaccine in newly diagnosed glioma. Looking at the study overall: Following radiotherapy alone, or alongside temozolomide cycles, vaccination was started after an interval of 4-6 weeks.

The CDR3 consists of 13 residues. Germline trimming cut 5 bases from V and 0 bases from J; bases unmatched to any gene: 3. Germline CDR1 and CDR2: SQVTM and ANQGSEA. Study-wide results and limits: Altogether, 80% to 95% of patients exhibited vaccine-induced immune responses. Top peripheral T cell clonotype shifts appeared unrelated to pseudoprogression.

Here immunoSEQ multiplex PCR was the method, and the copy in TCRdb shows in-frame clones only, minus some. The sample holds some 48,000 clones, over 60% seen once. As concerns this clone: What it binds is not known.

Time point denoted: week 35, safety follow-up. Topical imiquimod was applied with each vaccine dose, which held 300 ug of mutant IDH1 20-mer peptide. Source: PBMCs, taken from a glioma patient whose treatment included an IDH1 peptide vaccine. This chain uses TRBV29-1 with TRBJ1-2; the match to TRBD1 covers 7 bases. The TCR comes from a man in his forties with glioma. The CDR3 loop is CSVPTGTNYGYTF. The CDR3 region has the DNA TGCAGCGTTCCGACAGGGACTAACTATGGCTACACCTTC.